The present entry profiles one T cell receptor (beta chain) with its context. These data are taken from a study of CD8 T cells in Susac syndrome. The CDR3 runs 14 residues. CDR1 is MDHEN, CDR2 SYDVKM, per germline. V was pared by 4 bases and J by 3 bases, with 12 bases between. RNA in amounts of about 0.5 to 1 ug was reverse transcribed with random hexamers. TCRdb analysed the immunoSEQ multiplex PCR reads with MiXCR anew, one entry per CDR3 protein. The repertoire has 100,000 to 150,000 distinct CDR3 sequences, roughly 95% of them found once; the top ten carry roughly 0.14%. Sequencing input: CD4+ T cells from PBMCs. This TCR derives from a human donor with Susac syndrome. The rearrangement links TRBV28 to TRBJ1-2; D is uncertain. CDR3: CASSSYGDDYGYTF. CDR3 nucleotides: TGTGCCAGCAGTTCCTACGGAGATGACTATGGCTACACCTTC.